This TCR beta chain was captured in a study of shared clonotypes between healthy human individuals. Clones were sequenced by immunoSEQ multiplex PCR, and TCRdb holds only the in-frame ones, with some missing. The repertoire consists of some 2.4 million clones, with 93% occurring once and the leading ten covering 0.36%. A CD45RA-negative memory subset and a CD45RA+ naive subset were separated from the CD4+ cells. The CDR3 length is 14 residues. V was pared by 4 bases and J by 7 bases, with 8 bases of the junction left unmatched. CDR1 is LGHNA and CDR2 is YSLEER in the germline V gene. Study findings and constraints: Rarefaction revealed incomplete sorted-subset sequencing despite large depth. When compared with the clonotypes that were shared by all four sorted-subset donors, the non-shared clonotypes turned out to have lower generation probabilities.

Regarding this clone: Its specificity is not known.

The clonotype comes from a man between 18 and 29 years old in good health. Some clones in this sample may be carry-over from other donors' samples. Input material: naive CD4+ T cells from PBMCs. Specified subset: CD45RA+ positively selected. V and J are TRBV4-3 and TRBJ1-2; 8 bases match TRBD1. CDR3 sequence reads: CASSLHQGAAGYTF. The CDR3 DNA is TGCGCCAGCAGCCTGCACCAGGGGGCGGCTGGCTACACCTTC.